Reported below is one TCR beta chain. Its antigen is still unknown. The CDR3 is made up of 11 amino acids. The V end was cut by 4 bases, the J end by 8 bases, with 7 bases between. Germline CDR1 and CDR2: KGHDR and SFDVKD. This record belongs to a study of CD8+CD57+ T cells in acquired aplastic anemia. Study at large: DNA recovered from sorted CD4+ and CD8+ cells had a mean of about 3 ug. Average CD4+ read depth in healthy donors was about 9.8 million reads.

For CDR3 and TCR beta VDJ profiling, genomic DNA was the template used. One entry per CDR3 protein results from TCRdb running MiXCR on the reads. Of hundreds of thousands of distinct CDR3 sequences in the sample, roughly 68% were seen once. The study's findings and limits: A set of around 30 CD8+ CDR3 sequences was shared between patients and controls, and these sequences appeared highly expressed in patients.

The TCR was taken from a human donor in good health, serving as a control. The chain links TRBV24-1 to TRBJ1-1; D is undetermined. The source material was sorted CD4+, CD8+, or CD8+CD57+ T cells (not recorded which) from PBMCs. The CDR3, as DNA: TGTGCCACCAGTGACAGCCTCGAAGCTTTCTTT. This encodes CATSDSLEAFF.